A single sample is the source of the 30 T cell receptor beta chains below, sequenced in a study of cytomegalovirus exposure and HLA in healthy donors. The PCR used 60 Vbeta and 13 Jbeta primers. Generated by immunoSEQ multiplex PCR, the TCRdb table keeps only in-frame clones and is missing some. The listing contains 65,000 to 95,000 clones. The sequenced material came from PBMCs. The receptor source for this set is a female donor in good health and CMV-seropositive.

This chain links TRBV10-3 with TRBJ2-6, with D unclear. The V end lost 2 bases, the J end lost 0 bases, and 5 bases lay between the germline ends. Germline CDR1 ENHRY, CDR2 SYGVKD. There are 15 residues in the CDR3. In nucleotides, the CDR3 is TGTGCCATCAGTGAGCGAGCCTCTGGGGCCAACGTCCTGACTTTC. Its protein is CAISERASGANVLTF.

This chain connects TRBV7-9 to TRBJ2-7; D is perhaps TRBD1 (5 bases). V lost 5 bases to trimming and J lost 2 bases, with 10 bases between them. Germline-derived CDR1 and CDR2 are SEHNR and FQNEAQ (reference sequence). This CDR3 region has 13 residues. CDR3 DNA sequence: TGTGCCAGCAGCCACAGGAATACCTACGAGCAGTACTTC. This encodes CASSHRNTYEQYF.

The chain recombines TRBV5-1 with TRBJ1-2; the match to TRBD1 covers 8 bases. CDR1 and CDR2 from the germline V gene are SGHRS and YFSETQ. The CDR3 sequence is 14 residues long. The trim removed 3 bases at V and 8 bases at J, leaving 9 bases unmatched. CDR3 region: CASSSADRAGGYTF. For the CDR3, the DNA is TGCGCCAGCAGCTCCGCGGACAGGGCAGGCGGCTACACCTTC.

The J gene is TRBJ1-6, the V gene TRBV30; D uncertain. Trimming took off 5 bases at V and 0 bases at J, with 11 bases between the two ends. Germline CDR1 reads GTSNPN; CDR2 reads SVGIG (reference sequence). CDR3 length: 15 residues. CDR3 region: CAWSPFSSYNSPLHF. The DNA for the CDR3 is TGTGCCTGGTCCCCCTTCAGCTCCTATAATTCACCCCTCCACTTT.

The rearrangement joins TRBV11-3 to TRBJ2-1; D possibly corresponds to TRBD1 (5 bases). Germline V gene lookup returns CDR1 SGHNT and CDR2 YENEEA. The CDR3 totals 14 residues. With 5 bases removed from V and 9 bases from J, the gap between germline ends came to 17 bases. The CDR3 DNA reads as TGTGCCAGCAGCCCGCAGACAGATACCGCTGAGCAGTTCTTC. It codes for CASSPQTDTAEQFF.

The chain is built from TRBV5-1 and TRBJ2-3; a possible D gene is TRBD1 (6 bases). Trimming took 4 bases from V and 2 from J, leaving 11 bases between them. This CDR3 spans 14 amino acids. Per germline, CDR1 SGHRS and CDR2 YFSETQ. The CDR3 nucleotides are TGCGCCAGCAGCCCGGGACACCCCACAGATACGCAGTATTTT. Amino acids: CASSPGHPTDTQYF.

CDR3 amino acids: CASAGQGNSGANVLTF. The CDR3, as DNA: TGTGCCAGCGCGGGACAGGGGAACTCTGGGGCCAACGTCCTGACTTTC. The chain combines TRBV25-1 with TRBJ2-6, with 10 bases fitting TRBD1. The germline gives CDR1 MGHDK, CDR2 SYGVNS. This CDR3 contains 16 residues. The V and J ends lost 8 bases and 0 bases, in that order; junction bases with no gene match: 4.

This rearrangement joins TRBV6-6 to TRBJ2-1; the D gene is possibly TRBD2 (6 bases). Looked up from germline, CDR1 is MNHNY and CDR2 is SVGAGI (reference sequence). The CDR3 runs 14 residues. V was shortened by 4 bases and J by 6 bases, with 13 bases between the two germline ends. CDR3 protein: CASSLLARGNEQFF. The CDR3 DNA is TGTGCCAGCAGTTTACTAGCCCGGGGCAATGAGCAGTTCTTC.

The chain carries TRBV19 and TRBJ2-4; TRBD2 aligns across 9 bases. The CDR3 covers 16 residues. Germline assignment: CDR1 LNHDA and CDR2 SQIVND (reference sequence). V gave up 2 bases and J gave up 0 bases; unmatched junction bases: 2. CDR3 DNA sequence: TGTGCCAGTAGTATAACTAGCGGGCTAGCCAAAAACATTCAGTACTTC. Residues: CASSITSGLAKNIQYF.

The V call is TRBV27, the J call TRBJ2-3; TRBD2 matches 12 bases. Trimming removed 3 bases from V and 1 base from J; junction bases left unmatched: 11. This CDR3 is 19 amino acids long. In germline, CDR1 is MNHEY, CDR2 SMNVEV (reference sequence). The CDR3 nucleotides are TGTGCCAGCAGTTTCCTTCCGCTAGCGGGAGGGCCGGGCACAGATACGCAGTATTTT. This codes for CASSFLPLAGGPGTDTQYF.

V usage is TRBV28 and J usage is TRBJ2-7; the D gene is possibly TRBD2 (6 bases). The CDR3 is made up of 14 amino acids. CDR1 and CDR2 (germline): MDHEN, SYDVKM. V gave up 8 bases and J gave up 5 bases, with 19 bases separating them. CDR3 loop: CASHSGGRGHEQYF. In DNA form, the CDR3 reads TGTGCCAGCCACAGTGGGGGGAGAGGCCACGAGCAGTACTTC.

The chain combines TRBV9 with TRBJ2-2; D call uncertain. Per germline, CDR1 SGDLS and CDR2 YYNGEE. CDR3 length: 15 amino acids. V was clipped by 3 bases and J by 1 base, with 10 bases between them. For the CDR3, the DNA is TGTGCCAGCAGCGCCCACGCACAGAACACCGGGGAGCTGTTTTTT. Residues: CASSAHAQNTGELFF.

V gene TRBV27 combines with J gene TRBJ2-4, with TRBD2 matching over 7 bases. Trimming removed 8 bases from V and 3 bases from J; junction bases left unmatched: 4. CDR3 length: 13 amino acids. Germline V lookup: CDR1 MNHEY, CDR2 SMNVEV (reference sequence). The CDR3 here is CASRGGDKNIQYF. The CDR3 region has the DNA TGTGCCAGCCGGGGAGGGGACAAAAACATTCAGTACTTC.

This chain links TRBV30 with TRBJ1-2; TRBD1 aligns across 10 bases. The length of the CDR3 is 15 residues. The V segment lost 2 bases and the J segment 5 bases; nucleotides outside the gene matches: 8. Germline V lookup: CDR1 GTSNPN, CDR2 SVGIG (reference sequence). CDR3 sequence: CAWSPRTGGRYGYTF. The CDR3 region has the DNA TGTGCCTGGAGTCCGAGGACAGGGGGGCGTTATGGCTACACCTTC.

CDR3 in amino acids: CASSLLAGVREQYF. CDR3 sequence (DNA): TGTGCCAGCAGCTTACTAGCGGGAGTACGCGAGCAGTACTTC. The chain carries TRBV27 and TRBJ2-7; TRBD2 aligns across 11 bases. CDR3 size: 14 residues. Losses at the gene ends were 6 bases for V and 6 bases for J; bases not matched to a gene: 7. From germline, CDR1 is MNHEY and CDR2 SMNVEV (reference sequence).

CDR3 sequence: CASSQEGGRALDNEQFF. The CDR3 DNA follows: TGTGCCAGCAGCCAAGAGGGCGGGAGGGCCCTCGACAATGAGCAGTTCTTC. The V and J genes are TRBV4-2 and TRBJ2-1, with TRBD2 matching over 9 bases. The junction had 8 bases not matched to a gene; V was cut back by 0 bases and J by 5 bases. The germline CDR1 and CDR2 sequences are LGHNA and YNFKEQ. The CDR3 totals 17 residues.

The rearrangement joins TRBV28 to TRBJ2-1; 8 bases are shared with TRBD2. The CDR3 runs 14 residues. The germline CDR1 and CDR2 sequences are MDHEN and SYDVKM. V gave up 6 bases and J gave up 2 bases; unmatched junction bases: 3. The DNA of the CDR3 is TGTGCCAGCAGCAAGGGACTAGCCTACAATGAGCAGTTCTTC. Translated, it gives CASSKGLAYNEQFF.

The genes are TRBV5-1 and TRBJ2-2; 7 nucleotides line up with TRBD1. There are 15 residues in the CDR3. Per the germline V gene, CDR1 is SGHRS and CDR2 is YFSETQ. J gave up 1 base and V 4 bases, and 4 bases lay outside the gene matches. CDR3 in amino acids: CASSTWTGNTGELFF. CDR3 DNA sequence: TGCGCCAGCAGCACCTGGACAGGGAACACCGGGGAGCTGTTTTTT.

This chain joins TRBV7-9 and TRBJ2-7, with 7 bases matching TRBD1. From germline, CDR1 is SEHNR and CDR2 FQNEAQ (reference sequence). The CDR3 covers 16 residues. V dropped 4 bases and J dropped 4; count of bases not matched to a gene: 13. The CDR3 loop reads CASSSEQGISIYEQYF. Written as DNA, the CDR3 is TGTGCCAGCAGCTCTGAACAGGGGATCTCTATTTACGAGCAGTACTTC.

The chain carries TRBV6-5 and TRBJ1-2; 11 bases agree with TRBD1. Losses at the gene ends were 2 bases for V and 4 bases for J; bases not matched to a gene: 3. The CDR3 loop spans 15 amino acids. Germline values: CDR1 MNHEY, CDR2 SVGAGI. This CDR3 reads CASSYGGQGVYGYTF. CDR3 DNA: TGTGCCAGCAGTTACGGGGGACAGGGGGTCTATGGCTACACCTTC.

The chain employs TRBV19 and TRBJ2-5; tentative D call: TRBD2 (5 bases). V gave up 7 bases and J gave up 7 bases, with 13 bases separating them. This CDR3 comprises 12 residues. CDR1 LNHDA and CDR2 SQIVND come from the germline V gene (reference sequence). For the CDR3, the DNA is TGTGCCAGTACTCAAGTAGGAGGGACCCAGTACTTC. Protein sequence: CASTQVGGTQYF.

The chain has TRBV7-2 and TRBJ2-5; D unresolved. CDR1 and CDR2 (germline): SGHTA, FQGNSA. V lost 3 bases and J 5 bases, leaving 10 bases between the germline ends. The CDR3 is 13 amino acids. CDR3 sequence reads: CASSLYPGETQYF. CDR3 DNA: TGTGCCAGCAGCTTGTACCCAGGCGAGACCCAGTACTTC.

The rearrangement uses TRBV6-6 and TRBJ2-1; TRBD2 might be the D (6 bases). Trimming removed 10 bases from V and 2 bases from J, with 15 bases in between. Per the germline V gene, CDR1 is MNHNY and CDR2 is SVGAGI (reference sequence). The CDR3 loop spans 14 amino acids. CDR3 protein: CATQDYATYNEQFF. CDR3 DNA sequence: TGTGCCACCCAGGACTACGCCACCTACAATGAGCAGTTCTTC.

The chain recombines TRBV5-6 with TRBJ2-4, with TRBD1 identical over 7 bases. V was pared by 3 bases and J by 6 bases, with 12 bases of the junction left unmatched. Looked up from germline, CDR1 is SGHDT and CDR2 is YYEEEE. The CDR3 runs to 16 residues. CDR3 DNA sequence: TGTGCCAGCAGCTCCTTCCCCGGGACAGAGGGAAACATTCAGTACTTC. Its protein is CASSSFPGTEGNIQYF.

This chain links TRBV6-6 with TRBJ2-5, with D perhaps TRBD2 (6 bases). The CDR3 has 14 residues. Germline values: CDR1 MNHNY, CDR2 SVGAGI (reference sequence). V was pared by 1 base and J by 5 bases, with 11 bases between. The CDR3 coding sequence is TGTGCCAGCAGTTACTTGGGACTCCAGGAGACCCAGTACTTC. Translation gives CASSYLGLQETQYF.

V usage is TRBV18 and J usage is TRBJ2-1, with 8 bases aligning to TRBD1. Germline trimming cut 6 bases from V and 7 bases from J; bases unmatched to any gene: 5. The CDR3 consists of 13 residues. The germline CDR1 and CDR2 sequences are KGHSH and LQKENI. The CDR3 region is CASSGQGVNEQFF. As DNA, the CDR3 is TGTGCCAGCTCCGGACAGGGCGTAAATGAGCAGTTCTTC.

As DNA, the CDR3 is TGTGCCAGCAGTTCAGGACAGTCTATGGAGACCCAGTACTTC. This encodes CASSSGQSMETQYF. The chain carries TRBV6-5 and TRBJ2-5; weak D call: TRBD1 (6 bases). This CDR3 has 14 amino acids. V was shortened by 4 bases and J by 5 bases, with 14 bases between the two germline ends. Per germline, CDR1 MNHEY and CDR2 SVGAGI.

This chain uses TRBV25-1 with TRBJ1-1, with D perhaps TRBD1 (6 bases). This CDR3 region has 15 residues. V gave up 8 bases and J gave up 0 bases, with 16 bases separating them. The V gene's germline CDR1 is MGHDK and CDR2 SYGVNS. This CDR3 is CASARTGGLNTEAFF. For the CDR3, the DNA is TGTGCCAGCGCAAGAACCGGGGGGCTGAACACTGAAGCTTTCTTT.

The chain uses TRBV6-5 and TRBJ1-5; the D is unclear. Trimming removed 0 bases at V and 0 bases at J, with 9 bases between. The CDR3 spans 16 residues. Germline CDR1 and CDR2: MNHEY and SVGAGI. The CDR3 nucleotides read TGTGCCAGCAGTTACTCAGGCCGGGGTAGCAATCAGCCCCAGCATTTT. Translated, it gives CASSYSGRGSNQPQHF.

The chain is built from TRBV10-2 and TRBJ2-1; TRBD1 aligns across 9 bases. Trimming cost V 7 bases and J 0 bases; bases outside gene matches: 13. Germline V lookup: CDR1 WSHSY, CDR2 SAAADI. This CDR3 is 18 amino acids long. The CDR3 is CASMLQGALGSSYNEQFF. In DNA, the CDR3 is TGCGCCAGCATGCTACAGGGGGCTCTGGGGTCCTCCTACAATGAGCAGTTCTTC.